Sequencing of this TCR beta chain was carried out in a study of T cell changes during pregnancy in multiple sclerosis (dated by TCRdb to the late 2010s). Looking at the study overall: Changes in the T cell repertoire over the course of pregnancy were examined in this study in women with multiple sclerosis.

On this clone itself: It has no known antigen specificity. Within one base of it there is no much larger clone, and no base qualities were kept.

Libraries were built with the immunoSEQ multiplex PCR assay. TCRdb carries this immuneACCESS record with in-frame sequences only. Its versions omit some clonotypes, under half of them owing to an unresolved V gene in the studies checked, with the rest unexplained. Across this sample there are fewer than 85,000 clones, with nearly 95% seen only once. The ten largest clones capture 1.1% of the sample. The starting material was peripheral blood, obtained in the second trimester of pregnancy. The source of this sequence is a female donor with multiple sclerosis, enrolled in a pregnancy study.

The CDR3 amino acid sequence is: CATTKDTQYF. In nucleotide form, the sequence is TGTGCCACCACTAAGGATACGCAGTATTTT. Here the chain combines TRBV10-3 and TRBJ2-3, with no confidently assigned D gene. V is pared back by 10 bases and J by 6 bases, with 8 bases lying between the germline termini. According to the germline V gene, CDR1 reads ENHRY and CDR2 reads SYGVKD. Taken from cysteine to phenylalanine, the CDR3 has 10 residues. Just the 30-base CDR3 DNA is kept, in frame starting at base 1.